This T cell receptor beta chain originates from a study of regulatory T cells in long-lasting Graves disease. General study findings and limits: Persistent disease preferred TRBV28, TRBJ1-2 and TRBJ2-5; new disease, TRBV20-1 and TRBJ2-1. No thyroid tissue was studied; the work used peripheral blood only.

With 5 bases removed from V and 4 bases from J, the gap between germline ends came to 14 bases. This CDR3 is built from 15 residues. Per germline, CDR1 SNHLY and CDR2 FYNNEI. Construction of TCR beta libraries relied on iRepertoire HTBI primers and on Arm-PCR targeting CDR3 regions. Using its own MiXCR run on the multiplex PCR reads, TCRdb lists one record per CDR3 protein. The sample lists more than 450,000 distinct CDR3 sequences; around 15% were seen once. Described time point: newly diagnosed GD, antithyroid drugs for less than 3 months. Generation of the TCR library employed RNA extracted from PBMCs. This clonotype was counted between two and nine times. The antigen remains undetermined. The data were also submitted as part of a second study, on T cells in Graves' hyperthyroidism and ophthalmopathy.

The sequencing used peripheral blood mononuclear cells (PBMCs), collected at new diagnosis, from a patient treated with antithyroid drugs. The rearrangement uses TRBV2 and TRBJ2-2; D is undetermined. The receptor's source is a man aged 40-49 years with Graves disease. The CDR3 is CASSPTLGGTGELFF. CDR3 nucleotide sequence: TGTGCCAGCAGTCCCACTCTGGGTGGCACCGGGGAGCTGTTTTTT.